The entry that follows covers one TCR beta chain sequence. The data were taken from a study of radiotherapy plus CTLA-4 blockade in lung cancer. The V gene's germline CDR1 is SQVTM and CDR2 ANQGSEA. Germline trimming cut 1 base from V and 7 bases from J; bases unmatched to any gene: 3. This CDR3 region has 12 residues. TCRdb's copy holds only in-frame clones and misses some; the assay was immunoSEQ multiplex PCR. This sample carries more than 9,500 clones, about 80% of them seen once, and the ten largest clones take around 32%. The receptor's source is a human donor with non-small cell lung cancer that progressed on radiotherapy plus ipilimumab. The chain is built from TRBV29-1 and TRBJ1-2; TRBD1 matches at 7 bases. This sample comprised peripheral blood, obtained from a patient treated with radiotherapy plus ipilimumab. CDR3 residues: CSVEGTGSGYTF. The CDR3 DNA reads TGCAGCGTTGAAGGGACAGGCTCTGGCTACACCTTC.